This T cell receptor beta chain comes out of a study of CXCR3-negative and CXCR3-positive naive CD8 T cells. Study-level results: Compared with CXCR3-negative naive cells, CXCR3-positive naive cells showed more hydrophobic TRB CDR3s. Naive subsets had comparable surface CD5; TCR strength was inferred from TRB CDR3 properties. TRBV-TRBJ usage was alike in naive CXCR3-negative and CXCR3-positive cells but differed in memory cells.

Triplicate sorting captured around 300,000 cells each from every CD8+ T cell subset. Comments on this clonotype: Its antigen is still unknown.

5' RACE that incorporated UMI labels was used to prepare the TRB cDNA libraries. Following a re-call of the 5' RACE reads, TCRdb has one entry per CDR3 protein and lacks DNA. The sample data list roughly 6,800 distinct CDR3 sequences. The origin of this receptor is a human donor in good health. Some clones in this sample may be carry-over from other donors' samples. Material: naive CXCR3+ CD8+ T cells from blood. Specified subset: CD45RO-CCR7+CD27+CD95- naive CD8+ T cells expressing CXCR3 (TNR3+).

CDR3 sequence reads: CASSDAGNSGDTQYF. The genes are TRBV2 and TRBJ2-3; TCRdb picks TRBD1, but there is no DNA to check that call. Germline CDR1 reads SNHLY; CDR2 reads FYNNEI. The length of the CDR3 is 15 residues.